This TCR beta chain was found in a study of cytomegalovirus exposure and HLA in healthy donors. PCR used 60 Vbeta primers and 13 Jbeta primers. Clones were sequenced by immunoSEQ multiplex PCR, and TCRdb holds only the in-frame ones, with some missing. The sample holds under 200,000 clones, roughly 84% seen once. Worth noting for this clone: What it binds is not known.

Germline values: CDR1 SEHNR, CDR2 FQNEAQ (reference sequence). The CDR3 runs to 14 residues. V was shortened by 1 base and J by 5 bases, with 6 bases between the two germline ends. Study-level points and caveats: Sequencing artifact likely explains a cluster of highly shared sequence variants. CMV serostatus was the sole immune exposure data available. Common viral pathogens were later found to be apparently linked to several of the most significant clusters.

Specimen: PBMCs. The TCR was taken from a man between 45 and 60 years old in good health and CMV-seropositive. V gene TRBV7-9 combines with J gene TRBJ1-6, with unresolved D. In nucleotides, the CDR3 is TGTGCCAGCAGCTTAGGTACAGATAATTCACCCCTCCACTTT. Translating it yields CASSLGTDNSPLHF.